The rows below give T cell receptor beta chains drawn from one sample of a study of shared clonotypes between healthy human individuals. The assay was immunoSEQ multiplex PCR, and TCRdb's table has in-frame clones only and misses some. This sample has around 1.4 million clones, with about 98.5% found just once. The sample taken for sequencing was naive CD4+ T cells sorted from blood. The receptors here all came from a man aged 25-40 years in good health. The CDR3 runs from the conserved cysteine through the conserved F or W. The D gene is left open where the match is weak. Clone size is shown for a subset of rows, as once, few, many or a class of expanded clone.

d_call	clone_size	v_call	j_call	cdr3_nt	cdr3_aa
-	-	TRBV5-1	TRBJ2-3	TGCGCCAGCAGCTTATTGAGAACAGATACGCAGTATTTT	CASSLLRTDTQYF
-	-	TRBV18	TRBJ1-2	TGTGCCAGCTCACCCATGGGGGAGGCCTATGGCTACACCTTC	CASSPMGEAYGYTF
-	-	TRBV4-3	TRBJ2-7	TGCGCCAGCAGCCTTGATAGTAGCGGAGAGCAGTACTTC	CASSLDSSGEQYF
-	-	TRBV7-6	TRBJ2-7	TGTGCCAGCAGCCCCCTCACTAGTTCTGGTCTGGTTACCCTCTACGAGCAGTACTTC	CASSPLTSSGLVTLYEQYF
-	-	TRBV2	TRBJ1-5	TGTGCCAGCAGACTGGGAGTCAGCAATCAGCCCCAGCATTTT	CASRLGVSNQPQHF
-	-	TRBV6-1	TRBJ1-5	TGTGCCAGCAGGGAAACAGTATTCGTTCGGCCCCAGCATTTT	CASRETVFVRPQHF
-	-	TRBV14	TRBJ2-7	TGTGCCAGCAGCCACTCCCCCTACGAGCAGTACTTC	CASSHSPYEQYF
TRBD1	-	TRBV9	TRBJ2-7	TGTGCCAGCAGCGTAGCGTTGAGGGACAGGGGTGACTTC	CASSVALRDRGDF
TRBD2	-	TRBV11-2	TRBJ2-3	TGTGCCAGCAGCCTCCTAGCGGGCACAGATACGCAGTATTTT	CASSLLAGTDTQYF
TRBD1	once	TRBV5-6	TRBJ1-2	TGTGCCAGCAGCTGGACTCCCGGGACAGATGGCTACACCTTC	CASSWTPGTDGYTF
-	-	TRBV28	TRBJ1-4	TGTGCCAGCAGGACCTTTGAGCCAACTAATGAAAAACTGTTTTTT	CASRTFEPTNEKLFF
-	-	TRBV28	TRBJ2-7	TGTGCCAGCAGTCCGCCTAATGGGTTGCAGCAGTACTTC	CASSPPNGLQQYF
TRBD2	-	TRBV30	TRBJ2-7	TGTGCCTGGAAAGGGGAGCGGGACTCCTACGAGCAGTACTTC	CAWKGERDSYEQYF
-	-	TRBV4-3	TRBJ2-1	TGCGCCAGCAGCCAAATTCAGGGTTGGGAGCAGTTCTTC	CASSQIQGWEQFF
-	-	TRBV15	TRBJ2-7	TGTGCCACCAGCAGAGGAGCTATCTACGAGCAGTACTTC	CATSRGAIYEQYF
-	-	TRBV5-4	TRBJ2-1	TGTGCCAGCAGCTTGGACACAGCTTCCAATGAGCAGTTCTTC	CASSLDTASNEQFF
TRBD1	-	TRBV28	TRBJ2-7	TGTGCCAGCAACCTACAGGGGGGCGAGCAGTACTTC	CASNLQGGEQYF
-	-	TRBV29-1	TRBJ2-2	TGCAGCGTTCTGGCCGGGAGTAACACCGGGGAGCTGTTTTTT	CSVLAGSNTGELFF
TRBD2	-	TRBV4-3	TRBJ2-1	TGCGCCAGCAGCCAAGATCGCGGGGGACGAGGGCATGAGCAGTTCTTC	CASSQDRGGRGHEQFF
-	-	TRBV20-1	TRBJ2-7	TGCAGTGCTAGGGGCAGAGGGGAGCAGTACTTC	CSARGRGEQYF
TRBD1	-	TRBV19	TRBJ1-2	TGTGCCAGTAGTATGGTGGGACAGGGGGCGCAGATCTATGGCTACACCTTC	CASSMVGQGAQIYGYTF
-	-	TRBV27	TRBJ2-5	TGTGCCAGCAGTCAGCGGACGGGAGAGACCCAGTACTTC	CASSQRTGETQYF
-	-	TRBV11-2	TRBJ1-2	TGTGCCAGCAGCTTAGATCAAATGGTGACTGTAGGCTACACCTTC	CASSLDQMVTVGYTF
TRBD1	-	TRBV6-1	TRBJ1-5	TGTGCCAGCAGTGAGAAGGGGGCTGGACAGCCCCAGCATTTT	CASSEKGAGQPQHF
-	-	TRBV5-1	TRBJ2-2	TGCGCCAGCAGCTTGCCAGCTACCATAGGCGGGGAGCTGTTTTTT	CASSLPATIGGELFF
-	-	TRBV11-2	TRBJ2-7	TGTGCCAGCAGCACAATCCGGGTTAAGAGGCAGGGCTACGAGCAGTACTTC	CASSTIRVKRQGYEQYF
TRBD2	-	TRBV7-6	TRBJ2-3	TGTGCCAGCAGCTACATAGCGGGAGGATATACGCAGTATTTT	CASSYIAGGYTQYF
-	-	TRBV25-1	TRBJ2-3	TGTGCCAGCAGGGGATCCACAGATACGCAGTATTTT	CASRGSTDTQYF
TRBD1	-	TRBV6-5	TRBJ1-4	TGTGCCAGCAGTTATGGTCGGGCAGGGGGCCGAGAAAAACTGTTTTTT	CASSYGRAGGREKLFF
TRBD2	-	TRBV4-1	TRBJ2-3	TGCGCCAGCAGCCAAAGACTAGCGGGAGCCACAGATACGCAGTATTTT	CASSQRLAGATDTQYF
-	-	TRBV4-2	TRBJ2-1	TGTGCCAGCAGCCAGGCCCCCCTTCGAGATGAGCAGTTCTTC	CASSQAPLRDEQFF
-	once	TRBV9	TRBJ2-3	TGTGCCAGCAGCGTAATGGGTAGCACAGATACGCAGTATTTT	CASSVMGSTDTQYF
TRBD1	-	TRBV27	TRBJ2-7	TGTGCCAGCAGTTGGGGGACAGGGATAAGGAACGAGCAGTACTTC	CASSWGTGIRNEQYF
TRBD2	-	TRBV14	TRBJ2-7	TGTGCCAGCAGCCAGGGCCGAACTAGCGGGAATCACTACGAGCAGTACTTC	CASSQGRTSGNHYEQYF
-	-	TRBV19	TRBJ2-2	TGTGCCAGTAGTATCGGGTCTAGCCCCGGGGAGCTGTTTTTT	CASSIGSSPGELFF
-	-	TRBV5-1	TRBJ2-1	TGCGCCAGCAGCTTGGGTAGGAGCTCCTACAATGAGCAGTTCTTC	CASSLGRSSYNEQFF
-	-	TRBV29-1	TRBJ2-3	TGCAGCGCCTCAGGAGAGGTAGGAGGCACAGATACGCAGTATTTT	CSASGEVGGTDTQYF
-	-	TRBV7-6	TRBJ2-1	TGTGCCAGCAGTTTTACGGAGAGCTCCTACAATGAGCAGTTCTTC	CASSFTESSYNEQFF
-	-	TRBV18	TRBJ2-1	TGTGCCAGCTCCAGGGTCTCCTACAATGAGCAGTTCTTC	CASSRVSYNEQFF
TRBD1	few	TRBV10-3	TRBJ2-5	TGTGCCATCAGCGGACAGGGTACGGAGACCCAGTACTTC	CAISGQGTETQYF
-	-	TRBV19	TRBJ2-3	TGTGCCAGTAGTCACAGAGGAGCAGATACGCAGTATTTT	CASSHRGADTQYF
-	-	TRBV9	TRBJ2-3	TGTGCCAGCAGCGTAGTAGGAGGGACTGTCGCAGATACGCAGTATTTT	CASSVVGGTVADTQYF
-	-	TRBV5-5	TRBJ1-1	TGTGCCAGCAGCTTGGGTGGGGGGCTCTTGCCCAACACTGAAGCTTTCTTT	CASSLGGGLLPNTEAFF
-	-	TRBV28	TRBJ2-7	TGTGCCAGCAGTTTGGTGACGGTCTACGAGCAGTACTTC	CASSLVTVYEQYF
-	-	TRBV5-4	TRBJ2-2	TGTGCCAGCACCCCGCGGGGGCAGGCTAACACCGGGGAGCTGTTTTTT	CASTPRGQANTGELFF
-	-	TRBV29-1	TRBJ1-2	TGCAGCGTCTTTAGAGGGAACTATGGCTACACCTTC	CSVFRGNYGYTF
-	-	TRBV19	TRBJ1-5	TGTGCCAGTAGTATGGTAGGGACGGCGGCCCAAATCAATCAGCCCCAGCATTTT	CASSMVGTAAQINQPQHF
-	-	TRBV11-2	TRBJ1-2	TGTGCCAGCAGCTTAGCCGCAAACTATGGCTACACCTTC	CASSLAANYGYTF
TRBD1	-	TRBV9	TRBJ1-2	TGTGCCAGCAGCGTAGCACAGGGGGCTATTGGCTACACCTTC	CASSVAQGAIGYTF
-	-	TRBV30	TRBJ1-1	TGTGCCTGGAGTCCCAGGAGGGACACTGAAGCTTTCTTT	CAWSPRRDTEAFF